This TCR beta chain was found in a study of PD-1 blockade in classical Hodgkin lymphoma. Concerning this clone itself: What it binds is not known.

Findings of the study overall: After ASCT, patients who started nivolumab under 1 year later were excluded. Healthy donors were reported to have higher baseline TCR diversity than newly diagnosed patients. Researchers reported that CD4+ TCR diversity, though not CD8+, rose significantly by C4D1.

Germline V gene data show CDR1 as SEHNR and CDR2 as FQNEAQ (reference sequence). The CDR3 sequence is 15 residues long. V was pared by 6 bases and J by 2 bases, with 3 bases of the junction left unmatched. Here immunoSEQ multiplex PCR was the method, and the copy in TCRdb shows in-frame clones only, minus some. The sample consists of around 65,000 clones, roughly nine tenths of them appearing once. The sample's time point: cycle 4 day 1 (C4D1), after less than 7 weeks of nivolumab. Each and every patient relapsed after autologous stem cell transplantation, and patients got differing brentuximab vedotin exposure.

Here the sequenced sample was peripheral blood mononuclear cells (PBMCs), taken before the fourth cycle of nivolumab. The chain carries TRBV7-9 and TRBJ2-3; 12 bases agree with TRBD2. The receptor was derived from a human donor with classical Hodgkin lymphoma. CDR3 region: CASSRLAGVTDTQYF. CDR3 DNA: TGTGCCAGCAGTCGACTAGCGGGGGTCACAGATACGCAGTATTTT. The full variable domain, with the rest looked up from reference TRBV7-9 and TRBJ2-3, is DTGVSQNPRHKITKRGQNVTFRCDPISEHNRLYWYRQTLGQGPEFLTYFQNEAQLEKSRLLSDRFSAERPKGSFSTLEIQRTEQGDSAMYLCASSRLAGVTDTQYFGPGTRLTVL.